This section outlines one T cell receptor beta chain sequence together with its context. Using RNA transcripts as the source, TCR beta CDR3 regions were amplified. A set of HTBI primers served as the primers for a first-round RT-PCR of the TCR CDR3. TCRdb independently ran MiXCR on the multiplex PCR reads; one entry per CDR3 protein. Seen here are over 250,000 distinct CDR3 sequences, 15% to 20% observed once, and the top ten hold roughly 53%. V was pared by 4 bases and J by 2 bases, with 6 bases between. The CDR3 sequence is 13 residues long. The germline V gene has CDR1 SGHTA and CDR2 FQGNSA. This record comes from a study of T cells in Graves' hyperthyroidism and ophthalmopathy. Every diagnosis used clinical symptoms, serum thyroxine and TRAb, thyroid ultrasound and orbital computed tomography. PBMCs were derived from around 10 ml fresh peripheral blood.

The gene calls are TRBV7-2 and TRBJ2-1; no clear D. This clonotype was sampled from a woman between 55 and 75 years old with Graves' ophthalmopathy. Material: blood. The CDR3 sequence: CASSSGTYNEQFF. The CDR3 DNA sequence: TGTGCCAGCAGCTCTGGGACCTACAATGAGCAGTTCTTC.